The next 4 T cell receptor beta chains were all read from a single sample in a study of T-cell reconstitution after alpha-beta-depleted transplantation in children (dated by TCRdb to 2015 to 2016). Library preparation was by PCR. Sequenced on an Illumina HiSeq 2500. Molecular barcoding was employed in the preparation of TCR libraries, with unique molecular identifiers being used to normalize TCRbeta repertoire quantification. Using fastp at Q25 and MiXCR, TCRdb reprocessed the public reads and kept productive beta chains. Every distinct CDR3 protein forms one entry, paired with its most common genes and DNA. The sample profile shows some 390,000 distinct CDR3 sequences; roughly 22% of them were found once. The ten largest account for 3% to 4.5% of the sample. Sequencing was performed on PBMCs from the stem cell graft donor, taken from the stem cell graft. The source is a human donor who donated a stem cell graft to a child with acute myeloid leukemia.

CDR3 sequence reads: CASSYGQGGWPNEKLFF. CDR3 coding DNA: TGTGCCAGCAGTTACGGGCAGGGTGGTTGGCCTAATGAAAAACTGTTTTTT. The rearrangement links TRBV6-5 to TRBJ1-4; D possibly corresponds to TRBD1 (5 bases). The CDR3 length is 17 residues. The V gene lost 2 bases and the J gene lost 3 bases, with 16 bases spanning the gap. CDR1 and CDR2 (germline): MNHEY, SVGAGI.

This clonotype showed up many times. The V gene is TRBV6-5, the J gene TRBJ2-1, with D hard to call. This CDR3 comprises 9 residues. Germline loops: CDR1 MNHEY, CDR2 SVGAGI. Trimming cost V 11 bases and J 10 bases, with 9 bases left between them. CDR3 in amino acids: CALTLEQFF. The CDR3 DNA reads as TGTGCCCTTACATTGGAGCAGTTCTTC.

This clonotype was seen at least ten times. The chain joins TRBV10-2 to TRBJ1-1; D unresolved. V lost 3 bases and J 1 base, leaving 9 bases between the germline ends. This CDR3 has 14 amino acids. Germline loops: CDR1 WSHSY, CDR2 SAAADI. In DNA, the CDR3 is TGCGCCAGCAGTGACGCCGGGAGGAACACTGAAGCTTTCTTT. This codes for CASSDAGRNTEAFF.

This clonotype has a handful of counts. The gene calls are TRBV6-1 and TRBJ2-3; 12 bases line up with TRBD2. The CDR3 is 18 amino acids. Germline V gene sequence: CDR1 MNHNS, CDR2 SASEGT. The V gene end was trimmed by 2 bases and the J gene end by 2 bases; junction bases not matched to a gene: 8. CDR3 coding DNA: TGTGCCAGCAGTGAAACCCTAGGACTAGCGGGGTACACAGATACGCAGTATTTT. It encodes CASSETLGLAGYTDTQYF.